These 15 T cell receptor beta chains came from one sample sequenced in a study of blood T cell repertoires in COVID-19. Sequenced by immunoSEQ multiplex PCR; TCRdb stores in-frame clones only, minus some. The sample lists about 210,000 clones, around 86% occurring once. Sequencing was performed on PBMCs or T cells enriched from blood (not recorded which). Receptors were obtained from a woman aged 45-59 years with acute COVID-19.

This clone was seen a few times. The rearrangement joins TRBV7-6 to TRBJ2-7, with TRBD1 matching 8 bases. V trimming: 3 bases; J trimming: 2 bases; junction bases outside the gene matches: 9. Germline V gives CDR1 SGHVS, CDR2 FNYEAQ. The CDR3 length is 16 residues. The CDR3 nucleotides are TGTGCCAGCAGCTTGTCGGACAGGGCCATCCCCTACGAGCAGTACTTC. Encoded protein: CASSLSDRAIPYEQYF. Full variable domain (rest looked up from reference TRBV7-6 and TRBJ2-7): GAGVSQSPRYKVTKRGQDVALRCDPISGHVSLYWYRQALGQGPEFLTYFNYEAQQDKSGLPNDRFSAERPEGSISTLTIQRTEQRDSAMYRCASSLSDRAIPYEQYFGPGTRLTVT.

The rearrangement uses TRBV6-5 and TRBJ2-3; D not resolved. This CDR3 is built from 13 residues. Germline CDR1 is MNHEY and CDR2 is SVGAGI. With 2 bases removed from V and 5 bases from J, the gap between germline ends came to 8 bases. CDR3 region: CASSYDRVDTQYF. The CDR3 region has the DNA TGTGCCAGCAGTTACGATCGGGTAGATACGCAGTATTTT.

The chain combines TRBV4-1 with TRBJ2-4; 7 nucleotides match TRBD1. Germline loops: CDR1 MGHRA, CDR2 YSYEKL. Unmatched junction bases numbered 2, after V lost 2 bases and J lost 4 bases. The CDR3 spans 14 residues. The CDR3 sequence is CASSQPRGKNIQYF. For the CDR3, the DNA is TGCGCCAGCAGCCAACCCAGGGGGAAAAACATTCAGTACTTC.

The rearrangement uses TRBV18 and TRBJ2-1, with 12 positions matching TRBD2. CDR3 length: 18 amino acids. Germline lookup yields CDR1 KGHSH and CDR2 LQKENI. Germline trimming cut 1 base from V and 6 bases from J; bases unmatched to any gene: 10. The CDR3 bases are TGTGCCAGCTCACCACTATCCTCGACTAGCGGGGGCGGCAATGAGCAGTTCTTC. It yields the protein CASSPLSSTSGGGNEQFF.

This rearrangement joins TRBV18 to TRBJ2-5; 8 bases agree with TRBD1. V was clipped by 5 bases and J by 1 base; unmatched bases: 6. The CDR3 has 15 residues. Germline assignment: CDR1 KGHSH and CDR2 LQKENI. The CDR3 DNA is TGTGCCAGCTCAACTAATCAGGGGGCCCAAGAGACCCAGTACTTC. Translating it yields CASSTNQGAQETQYF.

The V call is TRBV2, the J call TRBJ2-3; the match to TRBD1 covers 10 bases. Germline CDR1 is SNHLY and CDR2 is FYNNEI. Trimming at V came to 6 bases and at J to 2 bases, leaving 8 bases not matched to a gene. The CDR3 length is 16 residues. The CDR3 region is CASRRRDRGSTDTQYF. DNA of the CDR3: TGTGCCAGCAGAAGAAGGGACAGGGGATCCACAGATACGCAGTATTTT.

The chain joins TRBV30 to TRBJ2-7, with a weak D call TRBD1 (6 bases). The V and J ends lost 4 bases and 4 bases respectively, with 11 bases between them. CDR1 and CDR2 from the germline V gene are GTSNPN and SVGIG (reference sequence). The CDR3 is 12 residues long. The DNA for the CDR3 is TGTGCCTGGACTAGGACAGCTTACGAGCAGTACTTC. Its translation is CAWTRTAYEQYF.

V and J are TRBV2 and TRBJ2-3; D gene ambiguous. Germline V gene sequence: CDR1 SNHLY, CDR2 FYNNEI. This CDR3 is 14 amino acids long. Trimming took off 2 bases at V and 2 bases at J, with 8 bases between the two ends. The DNA of the CDR3 is TGTGCCAGCAGTGAACTAACCGACACAGATACGCAGTATTTT. Its translation is CASSELTDTDTQYF.

The chain joins TRBV28 to TRBJ2-7; a possible D gene is TRBD1 (5 bases). Trimming took off 3 bases at V and 5 bases at J, with 11 bases between the two ends. Germline CDR1 MDHEN, CDR2 SYDVKM. The CDR3 is 13 amino acids. CDR3 coding DNA: TGTGCCAGCAGTTTGTCAGGGCTCAACGAGCAGTACTTC. It codes for CASSLSGLNEQYF.

This clone was seen a few times. The chain recombines TRBV7-2 with TRBJ1-6, with 8 bases fitting TRBD1. V dropped 4 bases and J dropped 10; count of bases not matched to a gene: 12. This CDR3 comprises 16 residues. The germline CDR1 and CDR2 sequences are SGHTA and FQGNSA. The DNA of the CDR3 is TGTGCCAGCAGCTCGAGTCAACAGGGGGGACGATCACCCCTCCACTTT. It codes for CASSSSQQGGRSPLHF.

The chain combines TRBV7-2 with TRBJ2-3; 8 bases are a match to TRBD2. V lost 3 bases and J lost 6; bases outside the gene matches: 11. The V gene's germline CDR1 is SGHTA and CDR2 FQGNSA. This CDR3 is 16 amino acids long. As DNA, the CDR3 is TGTGCCAGCAGCTTCCGGGCGGGAGGAGCCGTGGATACGCAGTATTTT. It is translated as CASSFRAGGAVDTQYF.

In nucleotides, the CDR3 is TGTGCCAGTAGTGAACAGAGTCAGCCCCAGCATTTT. Translated: CASSEQSQPQHF. The V and J genes are TRBV19 and TRBJ1-5; D uncertain. This CDR3 region has 12 residues. In germline, CDR1 is LNHDA, CDR2 SQIVND (reference sequence). The V end lost 5 bases, the J end lost 6 bases, and 8 bases lay between the germline ends.

The chain joins TRBV28 to TRBJ2-3; 7 bases align to TRBD2. The trim removed 8 bases at V and 5 bases at J, leaving 1 base unmatched. Germline V lookup: CDR1 MDHEN, CDR2 SYDVKM. This CDR3 is built from 11 residues. CDR3: CASPSGDTQYF. DNA of the CDR3: TGTGCCAGCCCTAGCGGAGATACGCAGTATTTT.

The chain combines TRBV4-2 with TRBJ2-2, with TRBD2 identical over 8 bases. The CDR3 has 21 amino acids. V shed 4 bases, J shed 1 base, and the junction held 20 bases outside the gene matches. CDR1 is LGHNA, CDR2 YNFKEQ, per germline. Here the CDR3 reads CASSLGNRGGPGRLNTGELFF. The CDR3 nucleotides read TGTGCCAGCAGCCTAGGGAATCGGGGGGGACCGGGACGCTTGAACACCGGGGAGCTGTTTTTT.

The rearrangement uses TRBV7-9 and TRBJ1-6; 10 nucleotides match TRBD1. After removal of 4 bases from V and 8 bases from J, the junction contained 2 bases not matched to a gene. CDR1 and CDR2 from the germline V gene are SEHNR and FQNEAQ (reference sequence). The CDR3 covers 14 residues. The CDR3 sequence: CASSSGTGDSPLHF. CDR3 nucleotides: TGTGCCAGCAGCTCCGGGACAGGGGATTCACCCCTCCACTTT.